These 4 T cell receptor beta chains came from one sample sequenced in a study of glioma-infiltrating T cells. TCR alpha and beta CDR3 regions were amplified from RNA using iRepertoire nested multiplex PCR. TCRdb used MiXCR to reprocess the multiplex PCR reads, holding one entry per CDR3 protein. In the table there are 150,000 or so distinct CDR3 sequences, about two fifths of which are singletons. Sequences were obtained from glioma tissue, nonneoplastic brain tissue, or PBMCs (not recorded which). The receptors come from a human donor with low-grade glioma or glioblastoma, undergoing nonglioma brain surgery, or in good health (not recorded which).

J is TRBJ2-1 and V is TRBV16; D is ambiguous. The germline V gene has CDR1 KGHSY and CDR2 FQNENV. The germline V and J ends were trimmed by 2 bases and 3 bases, with 8 bases remaining between them. This CDR3 is built from 14 residues. The CDR3 sequence is CASSQAVFYNEQFF. The CDR3 DNA follows: TGTGCCAGCAGCCAAGCAGTTTTCTACAATGAGCAGTTCTTC. The variable domain in full, with the rest retrieved from reference TRBV16 and TRBJ2-1, is GEEVAQTPKHLVRGEGQKAKLYCAPIKGHSYVFWYQQVLKNEFKFLISFQNENVFDETGMPKERFSAKCLPNSPCSLEIQATKLEDSAVYFCASSQAVFYNEQFFGPGTRLTVL.

The J gene is TRBJ2-3, the V gene TRBV30; TRBD2 is a possible D gene (6 bases). The CDR3 has 15 amino acids. The germline V gene has CDR1 GTSNPN and CDR2 SVGIG (reference sequence). V was pared by 2 bases and J by 1 base, with 13 bases between. The CDR3 bases are TGTGCCTGGAGTTCTCTAGCGATCCGCACAGATACGCAGTATTTT. Amino acid sequence: CAWSSLAIRTDTQYF.

This clonotype turned up a few times. The chain is built from TRBV28 and TRBJ1-2; 9 bases agree with TRBD1. V lost 5 bases and J lost 4; bases outside the gene matches: 8. The CDR3 loop spans 15 amino acids. The V gene's germline CDR1 is MDHEN and CDR2 SYDVKM. This CDR3 is CASSNTGTGLYGYTF. CDR3 in DNA: TGTGCCAGCAGTAATACCGGGACAGGGCTCTATGGCTACACCTTC.

This clonotype has more than one count but fewer than ten. The chain joins TRBV4-1 to TRBJ2-3, with no clear D. V was pared by 1 base and J by 5 bases, with 7 bases between. CDR1 and CDR2 (germline): MGHRA, YSYEKL. CDR3 length: 13 residues. The CDR3 coding sequence is TGCGCCAGCAGCCAAGTTGTGCGAGATACGCAGTATTTT. Protein sequence: CASSQVVRDTQYF.